The source of this T cell receptor (beta chain) is a study of response to subunit inactivated influenza vaccine. General study points: The study's authors posited that every seasonal influenza vaccination enlists few new T cells.

Points on this clonotype: Antigen specificity is unknown.

TCRdb passed the RT-PCR reads through MiXCR, listing each CDR3 protein once. This sample has fewer than 200,000 distinct CDR3 sequences, with about 10% found just once. Per the germline V gene, CDR1 is GTSNPN and CDR2 is SVGIG (reference sequence). The CDR3 runs to 18 residues. Trimming removed 2 bases from V and 4 bases from J; junction bases left unmatched: 12. This receptor was obtained from a man aged 45-65 years who received an inactivated influenza vaccine. The material sequenced was non-naive T cells sorted from PBMCs, taken on the day of vaccination. The chain has TRBV30 and TRBJ2-2, with 11 bases aligning to TRBD1. The CDR3 DNA reads as TGTGCCTGGAGTCCCCGCCCCGGACAGGGGGCGGGCACCGGGGAGCTGTTTTTT. Encoded protein: CAWSPRPGQGAGTGELFF.